What follows are 30 T cell receptor beta chains derived from one specimen sequenced in a study of Ad26.COV2.S vaccination and SARS-CoV-2 variants. TCRdb's table, derived via immunoSEQ multiplex PCR, lists solely in-frame clones and lacks some. The repertoire has approximately 350,000 clones, about nine tenths of them found once; the top ten carry around 3.5%. Treatment reported: roughly 19 received Ad26.COV2.S at low or high dose, single or two shots; roughly 5 received placebo; per-sample allocation not given. The samples were gathered on day 63 after the first injection of vaccine or placebo. The sequenced sample was peripheral blood, obtained in a trial of Ad26.COV2.S vaccine versus placebo. These receptors were taken from a person aged 18-65 years who received the Ad26.COV2.S COVID-19 vaccine or a placebo.

The CDR3 is CASSVGGDPYNEQFF. The DNA of the CDR3 is TGTGCCAGCAGCGTAGGCGGGGATCCCTACAATGAGCAGTTCTTC. This chain uses TRBV9 with TRBJ2-1; possible D gene TRBD2, 6 bases. CDR3 length: 15 residues. Germline V lookup: CDR1 SGDLS, CDR2 YYNGEE. Trimming took 0 bases from V and 2 from J, leaving 9 bases between them. The full variable domain, in which reference TRBV9 and TRBJ2-1 provide the parts outside the CDR3, is DSGVTQTPKHLITATGQRVTLRCSPRSGDLSVYWYQQSLDQGLQFLIQYYNGEERAKGNILERFSAQQFPDLHSELNLSSLELGDSALYFCASSVGGDPYNEQFFGPGTRLTVL.

The rearrangement uses TRBV12-5 and TRBJ1-1; 7 bases align to TRBD1. Unmatched junction bases numbered 10, after V lost 6 bases and J lost 3 bases. Germline CDR1 reads LGHNT; CDR2 reads FRNRAP. There are 15 residues in the CDR3. The CDR3 DNA is TGTGCTAGTGGGGAAAGGGGGCGCGGTGACACTGAAGCTTTCTTT. This encodes CASGERGRGDTEAFF. The full variable domain, completed using reference TRBV12-5 and TRBJ1-1, is DARVTQTPRHKVTEMGQEVTMRCQPILGHNTVFWYRQTMMQGLELLAYFRNRAPLDDSGMPKDRFSAEMPDATLATLKIQPSEPRDSAVYFCASGERGRGDTEAFFGQGTRLTVV.

The chain joins TRBV7-8 to TRBJ1-1; weak D call: TRBD1 (5 bases). CDR1 is SGHVS, CDR2 FQNEAQ, per germline. The CDR3 has 15 amino acids. Trimming cost V 5 bases and J 3 bases, with 16 bases left between them. CDR3 in DNA: TGTGCCAGCAGCCCAGGGACCCTTTCTGACACTGAAGCTTTCTTT. Translated: CASSPGTLSDTEAFF.

The chain joins TRBV12-5 to TRBJ2-3; tentatively, D is TRBD1 or TRBD2 (7 bases each). The CDR3 length is 16 residues. The ends were cut back, 0 bases at V and 10 bases at J, with 20 bases in the middle. CDR1 and CDR2 (germline): LGHNT, FRNRAP. The chain's CDR3 is CASGLVVGGTVEAQYF. CDR3 bases: TGTGCTAGTGGTTTGGTAGTGGGGGGGACAGTAGAGGCGCAGTATTTT.

This clone showed up just a few times. The CDR3 DNA sequence: TGCGCCAGCATTCCCGGACAGGGGGCTTTGAGCACTGAAGCTTTCTTT. As protein: CASIPGQGALSTEAFF. The chain joins TRBV5-1 to TRBJ1-1; 11 bases line up with TRBD1. The CDR3 covers 16 residues. From germline, CDR1 is SGHRS and CDR2 YFSETQ. V was pared by 6 bases and J by 4 bases, with 11 bases of the junction left unmatched. Full variable domain (remainder filled in from reference TRBV5-1 and TRBJ1-1): KAGVTQTPRYLIKTRGQQVTLSCSPISGHRSVSWYQQTPGQGLQFLFEYFSETQRNKGNFPGRFSGRQFSNSRSEMNVSTLELGDSALYLCASIPGQGALSTEAFFGQGTRLTVV.

This sequence joins TRBV7-2 and TRBJ2-7; 7 nucleotides line up with TRBD1. J lost 2 bases, V lost 5 bases, and 6 bases had no gene match. The CDR3 is made up of 14 amino acids. Germline V lookup: CDR1 SGHTA, CDR2 FQGNSA. The CDR3 nucleotides read TGTGCCAGCAGCCCCCGACAGGGAGCCTACGAGCAGTACTTC. Translating it yields CASSPRQGAYEQYF.

The chain employs TRBV6-1 and TRBJ1-4; D gene unclear. Germline lookup yields CDR1 MNHNS and CDR2 SASEGT. Between the trimmed V and J ends, which lost 1 base and 7 bases, there was a span of 4 bases. CDR3 size: 12 residues. CDR3 in DNA: TGTGCCAGCAGTGAAGTGAGTGAAAAACTGTTTTTT. Protein sequence: CASSEVSEKLFF.

This chain connects TRBV21-1 to TRBJ2-7; the table's D call, TRBD2, was not checked against the DNA. TRBV21-1 is a pseudogene locus. The CDR3 has 13 residues. The CDR3: CASKAGGFDEQYF. The DNA of the CDR3 is TGTGCCAGCAAGGCGGGGGGGTTCGACGAGCAGTACTTC.

This clone was seen just once. The DNA of the CDR3 is TGTGCCAGTAGTATGGGACCGGGACAGGGCCAAGAGACCCAGTACTTC. Its protein is CASSMGPGQGQETQYF. The rearrangement links TRBV19 to TRBJ2-5; 9 bases are a match to TRBD1. V lost 3 bases to trimming and J lost 1 base; unmatched junction nucleotides: 6. The CDR3 has 16 residues. Germline assignment: CDR1 LNHDA and CDR2 SQIVND (reference sequence).

The chain combines TRBV6-1 with TRBJ1-1; 7 positions agree with TRBD1. J lost 2 bases, V lost 3 bases, and 9 bases had no gene match. The germline gives CDR1 MNHNS, CDR2 SASEGT. The CDR3 has 16 amino acids. CDR3 loop: CASSDDGQVLNTEAFF. CDR3 in DNA: TGTGCCAGCAGTGATGACGGACAGGTATTAAACACTGAAGCTTTCTTT.

The chain recombines TRBV19 with TRBJ2-5; D call uncertain. There are 13 residues in the CDR3. Trimming shortened V by 1 base and J by 3 bases, and 6 bases separated the two germline ends. Germline loops: CDR1 LNHDA, CDR2 SQIVND (reference sequence). As DNA, the CDR3 is TGTGCCAGTAGTATAGGGCTAGAAGAGACCCAGTACTTC. It yields the protein CASSIGLEETQYF.

V is TRBV4-2 and J is TRBJ2-2; D is unresolved. CDR3 length: 12 amino acids. The germline V gene has CDR1 LGHNA and CDR2 YNFKEQ. V was shortened by 2 bases and J by 6 bases, with 4 bases between the two germline ends. In DNA form, the CDR3 reads TGTGCCAGCAGCCAACGTCCCGGGGAGCTGTTTTTT. It specifies CASSQRPGELFF.

The chain combines TRBV3-1 (or the pseudogene TRBV3-2) with TRBJ1-1; unclear D gene. CDR1 and CDR2 from the germline V gene are LGHDT and YNNKEL (reference sequence). The length of the CDR3 is 17 residues. The ends were cut back, 1 base at V and 3 bases at J, with 18 bases in the middle. In DNA form, the CDR3 reads TGTGCCAGCAGCCAAGGGTTGTTCCCCCTTGGGGACACTGAAGCTTTCTTT. This gives the protein CASSQGLFPLGDTEAFF.

J is TRBJ2-3 and V is TRBV7-3, with D perhaps given as TRBD1 or TRBD2 (5 bases each). V dropped 5 bases and J dropped 0 bases, with 15 bases sitting between them. CDR3 length equals 16 residues. Germline assignment: CDR1 SGHTA and CDR2 FQGTGA. CDR3 nucleotides: TGTGCCAGCAGCCAGAGGGGCGAGACTAGCACAGATACGCAGTATTTT. Protein: CASSQRGETSTDTQYF.

The chain couples TRBV6-5 to TRBJ2-2; D is possibly TRBD1 (5 bases). Germline V gives CDR1 MNHEY, CDR2 SVGAGI. Between the trimmed V and J ends, which lost 6 bases and 4 bases, there was a span of 12 bases. This CDR3 is built from 14 residues. The CDR3 bases are TGTGCCAGCAGGGACACTCCGGGCACCGGGGAGCTGTTTTTT. Translating it yields CASRDTPGTGELFF.

The chain employs TRBV6-5 and TRBJ2-2, with a tentative D call TRBD1 (5 bases). Trimming shortened V by 5 bases and J by 1 base, and 11 bases separated the two germline ends. The CDR3 covers 15 residues. Germline V lookup: CDR1 MNHEY, CDR2 SVGAGI. The CDR3: CASSIRVGNTGELFF. The CDR3 coding sequence is TGTGCCAGCAGTATCAGGGTAGGGAACACCGGGGAGCTGTTTTTT.

CDR3: CASSRGAASSYEQYF. CDR3 nucleotides: TGTGCCAGCAGCAGGGGGGCAGCCAGCTCCTACGAGCAGTACTTC. J is TRBJ2-7 and V is TRBV11-2; possibly TRBD1 or TRBD2 for D (6 bases each). The CDR3 contains 15 residues. Germline V CDR1 and CDR2: SGHAT, FQNNGV. Deletions cut 5 bases from V and 0 bases from J, with 14 bases between.

This clone was counted a single time. The chain links TRBV5-1 to TRBJ2-4, with 7 bases matching TRBD1. In germline, CDR1 is SGHRS, CDR2 YFSETQ. J gave up 11 bases and V 7 bases, and 12 bases lay outside the gene matches. There are 13 residues in the CDR3. CDR3 DNA sequence: TGCGCCAGCCAGCCTGAGGGGGCGAGGGTTCAGTACTTC. Its protein product is CASQPEGARVQYF. The entire variable domain, with the rest obtained from reference TRBV5-1 and TRBJ2-4, is as follows: KAGVTQTPRYLIKTRGQQVTLSCSPISGHRSVSWYQQTPGQGLQFLFEYFSETQRNKGNFPGRFSGRQFSNSRSEMNVSTLELGDSALYLCASQPEGARVQYFGAGTRLSVL.

The chain is built from TRBV29-1 and TRBJ2-2; D gene unclear. V lost 8 bases, J lost 6 bases, and 13 bases lay in between. From germline, CDR1 is SQVTM and CDR2 ANQGSEA. The CDR3 is 12 residues long. CDR3 in amino acids: CSLRNLAGELFF. CDR3 sequence (DNA): TGCAGCTTGAGGAATCTGGCCGGGGAGCTGTTTTTT.

This clone was detected only once. The CDR3 loop reads CASSVAFEGGNTGELFF. Here the CDR3 DNA reads TGTGCCAGCAGCGTTGCGTTTGAGGGCGGGAACACCGGGGAGCTGTTTTTT. The genes are TRBV9 and TRBJ2-2; D might be TRBD2 (5 bases). CDR1 is SGDLS and CDR2 is YYNGEE in the germline V gene. V was trimmed by 2 bases and J by 1 base, leaving 15 bases between them. The CDR3 extends over 17 amino acids.

The rearrangement joins TRBV19 to TRBJ2-7, with D tentatively TRBD2 (5 bases). Germline V gives CDR1 LNHDA, CDR2 SQIVND (reference sequence). The CDR3 is made up of 11 amino acids. Deletions cut 11 bases from V and 4 bases from J, with 12 bases between. The CDR3 region has the DNA TGTGCCGCAGCCGGGGAATACGAGCAGTACTTC. Its protein is CAAAGEYEQYF.

The chain uses TRBV6-5 and TRBJ1-1; possibly TRBD1 for D (6 bases). Germline V gives CDR1 MNHEY, CDR2 SVGAGI. The CDR3 consists of 14 residues. V shed 2 bases and J shed 6 bases, with 13 bases lying between them. The CDR3 spells CASSYLDRPSEAFF. Written as DNA, the CDR3 is TGTGCCAGCAGTTACCTGGACAGACCGTCTGAAGCTTTCTTT.

The CDR3 sequence is CASSSPGHLNTEAFF. The CDR3 nucleotides read TGTGCCAGCAGCAGTCCGGGACACCTGAACACTGAAGCTTTCTTT. V is TRBV4-2 and J is TRBJ1-1, with TRBD1 as a possible D gene (6 bases). This CDR3 region has 15 residues. Deletions cut 5 bases from V and 0 bases from J, with 13 bases between. Germline V CDR1 and CDR2: LGHNA, YNFKEQ.

This clone was observed a handful of times. The chain is built from TRBV12-3 or TRBV12-4 and TRBJ2-2, with D maybe TRBD1 (5 bases). V was trimmed by 10 bases and J by 2 bases, leaving 11 bases between them. The CDR3 runs 13 residues. CDR3 protein: CATRQTNTGELFF. The CDR3, as DNA: TGTGCCACCCGACAGACAAACACCGGGGAGCTGTTTTTT.

This chain links TRBV15 with TRBJ1-5; no reliable D call. The germline CDR1 and CDR2 sequences are LNHNV and YYDKDF (reference sequence). The CDR3 is 12 amino acids. Trimming cost V 0 bases and J 7 bases, with 4 bases left between them. The CDR3 DNA sequence: TGTGCCACCAGCAGAGAAGAACAGCCCCAGCATTTT. Translated: CATSREEQPQHF.

Turning to this clone: The sample holds other DNA sequences that translate to the same CDR3. The chain is built from TRBV15 and TRBJ2-7; possible D gene TRBD2, 5 bases. The CDR3 runs to 14 residues. CDR1 and CDR2 from the germline V gene are LNHNV and YYDKDF (reference sequence). V was trimmed by 0 bases and J by 2 bases, leaving 8 bases between them. CDR3 in amino acids: CATSRDGGPYEQYF. Here the CDR3 DNA reads TGTGCCACCAGCAGAGATGGCGGGCCCTACGAGCAGTACTTC.

The CDR3 coding sequence is TGTGCCAGCAGCTCTAGCGCTCAAGAGACCCAGTACTTC. Encoded protein: CASSSSAQETQYF. The chain is built from TRBV7-2 and TRBJ2-5; D possibly corresponds to TRBD2 (6 bases). The CDR3 is 13 residues long. Germline CDR1 and CDR2: SGHTA and FQGNSA. Trimming cost V 4 bases and J 2 bases, with 8 bases left between them.

The chain uses TRBV20-1 and TRBJ2-5, with TRBD2 identical over 10 bases. Germline CDR1 is DFQATT and CDR2 is SNEGSKA (reference sequence). V lost 3 bases to trimming and J lost 5 bases; unmatched junction nucleotides: 6. There are 14 residues in the CDR3. The CDR3 region has the DNA TGCAGTGCTAGTCTAGCGGGGGTAGGGGAGACCCAGTACTTC. It specifies CSASLAGVGETQYF.

V usage is TRBV18 and J usage is TRBJ1-3; 9 bases are shared with TRBD1. This CDR3 spans 16 amino acids. The ends lost 3 bases at V and 0 bases at J; junction bases unmatched: 3. The germline CDR1 and CDR2 sequences are KGHSH and LQKENI. This chain's CDR3 is CASSPGQGSSGNTIYF. In nucleotides, the CDR3 is TGTGCCAGCTCACCCGGACAGGGGAGCTCTGGAAACACCATATATTTT.

Only one count was recorded for this clone. The J gene is TRBJ2-3, the V gene TRBV5-1, with D possibly being TRBD2 (6 bases). The ends were cut back, 0 bases at V and 2 bases at J, with 13 bases in the middle. This CDR3 contains 16 residues. The germline V gene encodes CDR1 SGHRS and CDR2 YFSETQ. The CDR3 DNA is TGCGCCAGCAGCTTGGGGAATAGCGGAAACACAGATACGCAGTATTTT. Translation gives CASSLGNSGNTDTQYF.